The subject of this entry is one TCR beta chain. Its antigen target is currently unknown. No base-level quality is on record; no much larger clone is a single base apart. These data originate in a study of cutaneous CD30+ T cell lymphoproliferative disorder and hepatitis E (dated by TCRdb to between 2018 and 2020). The junction shows trimming of 3 bases on V and 7 bases on J, plus 9 bases between the germline ends. In the germline V gene (reference sequence), CDR1 corresponds to SEHNR and CDR2 to FQNEAQ. Counted from cysteine to phenylalanine, this CDR3 has 12 amino acids. The sequence is cut down to CDR3 DNA, 36 bases in frame from base 1. The library was made by the immunoSEQ multiplex PCR assay. As stored in TCRdb, this immuneACCESS dataset retains in-frame rearrangements with V and J assigned. A fraction of the clones does not appear; measured against another copy, unresolved V genes explain less than half of the discrepancy, and the remainder lacks a known reason. The sample table holds 7,000 to 9,000 clones, of which 65% to 75% were seen once. The ten top clones hold approximately 1.2% of the sample.

The receptor comes from a human donor with a cutaneous T cell lymphoproliferative disorder associated with hepatitis E virus. Specimen: blood. Recombination connected TRBV7-9 to TRBJ1-1, and TRBD1 may be the D gene, going by 5 matching bases. CDR3 region: CASSFSGSEAFF. The sequence in DNA is TGTGCCAGCAGCTTTTCAGGGAGTGAAGCTTTCTTT. The variable domain in full, with residues beyond the CDR3 obtained from the reference TRBV7-9 and TRBJ1-1 genes, is DTGVSQNPRHKITKRGQNVTFRCDPISEHNRLYWYRQTLGQGPEFLTYFQNEAQLEKSRLLSDRFSAERPKGSFSTLEIQRTEQGDSAMYLCASSFSGSEAFFGQGTRLTVV.